This TCR beta chain was recovered during a study of OX40 agonist ivuxolimab in advanced cancers. Study information: Ivuxolimab, an antibody that agonizes OX40 (CD134), was administered to the patients.

Method: immunoSEQ multiplex PCR; TCRdb's copy keeps in-frame clones and lacks some. This sample yields 73,000 or so clones, of which roughly nine tenths are seen a single time; 10% belongs to the top ten. This CDR3 spans 13 amino acids. Germline CDR1 GTSNPN, CDR2 SVGIG (reference sequence). V gave up 0 bases and J gave up 6 bases, with 9 bases separating them. Sample: CD4+ or CD8+ T cells sorted from blood, taken in a trial of the OX40 agonist ivuxolimab. The receptor was derived from an adult with an advanced solid tumor such as melanoma, head and neck, liver or kidney cancer. The chain has TRBV30 and TRBJ1-5; D may be TRBD1 (5 bases). As DNA, the CDR3 is TGTGCCTGGAGTGTAGCGGGGGGTCAGCCCCAGCATTTT. Translating it yields CAWSVAGGQPQHF.